This T cell receptor (beta chain) was sequenced for a study of shared clonotypes between healthy human individuals. Produced via immunoSEQ multiplex PCR; TCRdb's table is partial and in-frame only. Of 1.5 million to 2.5 million clones in the sample, about 94% were seen once. The germline V gene encodes CDR1 MNHEY and CDR2 SMNVEV (reference sequence). This CDR3 has 16 amino acids. The V and J ends lost 7 bases and 3 bases respectively, with 16 bases between them. CD45RO-negative CD8 cells positively selected for CCR7 made up the naive population, which excluded terminally differentiated effector memory CD45RA+ cells. Donors, without exception, were Caucasian adults residing in Nashville, Tennessee.

Sequencing input: naive CD8+ T cells sorted from blood. The receptor was isolated from a man aged 18 to 29 in good health. The chain carries TRBV27 and TRBJ1-6, with D maybe TRBD1 (6 bases). CDR3 sequence (DNA): TGTGCCAGCACCCACGGGGGGCCCTACTATAATTCACCCCTCCACTTT. It encodes CASTHGGPYYNSPLHF.